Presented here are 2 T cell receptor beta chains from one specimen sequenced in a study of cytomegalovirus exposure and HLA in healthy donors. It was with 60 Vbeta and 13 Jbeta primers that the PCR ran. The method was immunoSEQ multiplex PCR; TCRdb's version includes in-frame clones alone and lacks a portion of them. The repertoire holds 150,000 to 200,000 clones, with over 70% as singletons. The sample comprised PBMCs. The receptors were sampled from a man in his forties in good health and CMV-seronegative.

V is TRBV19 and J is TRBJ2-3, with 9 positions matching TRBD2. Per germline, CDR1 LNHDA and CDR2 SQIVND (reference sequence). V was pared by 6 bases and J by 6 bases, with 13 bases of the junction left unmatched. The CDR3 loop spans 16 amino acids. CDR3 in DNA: TGTGCCAGTAGGCAACGCGGGACTAGCAGTTCCGATACGCAGTATTTT. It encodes CASRQRGTSSSDTQYF.

The CDR3 DNA is TGTGCCAGTAGTAAGGGGACAGTTTACGAGCAGTACTTC. This codes for CASSKGTVYEQYF. The J gene is TRBJ2-7, the V gene TRBV19, with 7 positions matching TRBD1. With V trimmed by 4 bases and J by 4 bases, 4 bases remained unmatched. The CDR3 has 13 residues. CDR1 and CDR2 (germline): LNHDA, SQIVND (reference sequence).